These T cell receptor beta chains were read from a single sample in a study of shared clonotypes between healthy human individuals. The repertoire was sequenced with immunoSEQ multiplex PCR; TCRdb's copy has only in-frame clones and lacks some. The table has about 680,000 clones, 73% seen once. The sequencing sample was made of memory CD4+ T cells sorted from blood. These receptors were obtained from a woman between 25 and 40 years old in good health. CDR3s include the opening cysteine and the closing phenylalanine or tryptophan. The order of the fields is clone size, J gene, D gene, V gene, CDR3 DNA, CDR3 protein. A D gene is named only where the DNA matches it firmly. A clone size is listed for some rows: how often the clone was seen (once, few, many), or a class if it is expanded.

size: many; J: TRBJ2-3; D: TRBD2; V: TRBV25-1; DNA: TGTGCCAGCAGTGAACCCTCTCAAAGCGGGAGGAGAGATACGCAGTATTTT; CDR3: CASSEPSQSGRRDTQYF
size: -; J: TRBJ2-7; D: -; V: TRBV25-1; DNA: TGTGCCAGCACTGTCCAAGGCTCCTCCTACGAGCAGTACTTC; CDR3: CASTVQGSSYEQYF
size: -; J: TRBJ2-7; D: TRBD1; V: TRBV19; DNA: TGTGCCAGTAGTCGGACAGGGCTCTACGAGCAGTACTTC; CDR3: CASSRTGLYEQYF
size: -; J: TRBJ2-3; D: -; V: TRBV4-1; DNA: TGCGCCAGCAGCCCACGGGCAGGGGACGCAGATACGCAGTATTTT; CDR3: CASSPRAGDADTQYF
size: -; J: TRBJ1-1; D: -; V: TRBV4-1; DNA: TGCGCCAGCAGCCCGGTGAGGAAGGCTTTCACTGAAGCTTTCTTT; CDR3: CASSPVRKAFTEAFF
size: -; J: TRBJ1-3; D: -; V: TRBV11-2; DNA: TGTGCCAGCACATTCGACGGAGGGGCCGATTACTCTGGAAACACCATATATTTT; CDR3: CASTFDGGADYSGNTIYF
size: -; J: TRBJ2-5; D: TRBD2; V: TRBV10-2; DNA: TGCGCCAGCAGTCCGGGACTAGCGGTAGAGACCCAGTACTTC; CDR3: CASSPGLAVETQYF
size: -; J: TRBJ1-1; D: TRBD1; V: TRBV25-1; DNA: TGTGCCAGCCACGGGGACAGCTACACTGAAGCTTTCTTT; CDR3: CASHGDSYTEAFF
size: -; J: TRBJ1-1; D: -; V: TRBV29-1; DNA: TGCAGCGTTGAAGAGGCAGGGGACACTGAAGCTTTCTTT; CDR3: CSVEEAGDTEAFF
size: -; J: TRBJ1-4; D: TRBD1; V: TRBV4-1; DNA: TGCGCCAGCAGCCAACCGACAGGGACTAATGAAAAACTGTTTTTT; CDR3: CASSQPTGTNEKLFF
size: -; J: TRBJ1-2; D: TRBD1; V: TRBV10-1; DNA: TGCGCCAGCAGCCCGGACAGGGGAGTCCGGTATGGCTACACCTTC; CDR3: CASSPDRGVRYGYTF
size: -; J: TRBJ2-1; D: -; V: TRBV5-1; DNA: TGCGCCAGCAGCTTGTCACCGATGACAGCCTCCTACAATGAGCAGTTCTTC; CDR3: CASSLSPMTASYNEQFF